A single sample gave rise to the 15 T cell receptor beta chains below, sequenced in a study of shared clonotypes between healthy human individuals. Sequenced by immunoSEQ multiplex PCR; TCRdb stores in-frame clones only, minus some. The data hold 2 million to 2.5 million clones, with 85% to 95% observed a single time. Input material: naive CD4+ T cells from PBMCs. The subset is: CD45RA+ positively selected. These receptors originate from a man aged 18-30 years in good health. Some clones in this sample may be carry-over from other donors' samples.

The chain couples TRBV10-3 to TRBJ2-7; D is unresolved. The CDR3 extends over 14 amino acids. Trimming took off 4 bases at V and 3 bases at J, with 13 bases between the two ends. Germline CDR1 reads ENHRY; CDR2 reads SYGVKD. The CDR3, as DNA: TGTGCCATCAGTGGTCTTCTAGTGGGCTACGAGCAGTACTTC. Translating gives CAISGLLVGYEQYF.

The chain couples TRBV14 to TRBJ1-2; no clear D. The CDR3 spans 13 residues. Trimming left V 2 bases short and J 4 bases short, with 8 bases between. In germline, CDR1 is SGHDN, CDR2 FVKESK. As DNA, the CDR3 is TGTGCCAGCAGCCAACGCCGGGCCTATGGCTACACCTTC. Amino acids: CASSQRRAYGYTF.

V gene TRBV10-3 combines with J gene TRBJ2-2, with 9 bases identical to TRBD2. The CDR3 totals 14 residues. The V segment lost 6 bases and the J segment 6 bases; nucleotides outside the gene matches: 5. Germline CDR1 is ENHRY and CDR2 is SYGVKD. CDR3 sequence: CAISSRLAAGELFF. CDR3 in DNA: TGTGCCATCAGCTCGAGACTAGCGGCCGGGGAGCTGTTTTTT.

The V and J genes are TRBV5-4 and TRBJ2-1, with 7 positions matching TRBD1. Germline V gives CDR1 SGHNT, CDR2 YYREEE (reference sequence). V was pared by 3 bases and J by 9 bases, with 3 bases of the junction left unmatched. This CDR3 region has 12 residues. In DNA form, the CDR3 reads TGTGCCAGCAGCTGGGGGACAGCTGAGCAGTTCTTC. Translated, it gives CASSWGTAEQFF.

This clone was recorded once. The rearrangement joins TRBV7-2 to TRBJ1-4, with D uncertain. From germline, CDR1 is SGHTA and CDR2 FQGNSA. This CDR3 region has 16 residues. Trimming pared 4 bases from V and 5 bases from J, leaving 17 bases between. The CDR3 nucleotides are TGTGCCAGCAGCTCACAGTACGGGCCACGCAATGAAAAACTGTTTTTT. Protein: CASSSQYGPRNEKLFF.

This clone was seen once. The chain couples TRBV14 to TRBJ2-5; no clear D gene. CDR3 length equals 15 residues. The germline CDR1 and CDR2 sequences are SGHDN and FVKESK. With 5 bases removed from V and 5 bases from J, the gap between germline ends came to 18 bases. This CDR3 is CASSGKLGSWETQYF. DNA for the CDR3: TGTGCCAGCAGCGGCAAGCTGGGGTCGTGGGAGACCCAGTACTTC.

The genes are TRBV9 and TRBJ2-7; D may be TRBD1 (5 bases). V lost 4 bases and J lost 2, with 16 bases in between. The CDR3 has 15 residues. Germline V gene lookup returns CDR1 SGDLS and CDR2 YYNGEE. The CDR3 loop is CASSSELGVTYEQYF. As DNA, the CDR3 is TGTGCCAGCAGCTCAGAATTAGGGGTAACCTACGAGCAGTACTTC.

The rearrangement uses TRBV7-9 and TRBJ1-3; no clear D. V lost 2 bases and J 4 bases, leaving 12 bases between the germline ends. Germline-derived CDR1 and CDR2 are SEHNR and FQNEAQ (reference sequence). The length of the CDR3 is 15 residues. CDR3 bases: TGTGCCAGCAGCTTACAGTTTGTTACAGGAAACACCATATATTTT. This sequence encodes CASSLQFVTGNTIYF.

On this clone itself: Additional DNA sequences in this sample encode the identical CDR3. J is TRBJ2-7 and V is TRBV7-2; 12 bases agree with TRBD2. CDR1 is SGHTA, CDR2 FQGNSA, per germline. The CDR3 covers 14 residues. Trimming cost V 1 base and J 7 bases; bases outside gene matches: 2. The CDR3 DNA reads as TGTGCCAGCAGCTTAGGACTAGCGGGAGATGAGCAGTACTTC. This translates into CASSLGLAGDEQYF.

V is TRBV28 and J is TRBJ2-5; D is unclear. Trimming cost V 7 bases and J 4 bases, with 10 bases left between them. Germline V lookup: CDR1 MDHEN, CDR2 SYDVKM. The CDR3 has 12 amino acids. CDR3 protein: CASTPLRETQYF. CDR3 bases: TGTGCCAGCACCCCACTCCGAGAGACCCAGTACTTC.

The chain couples TRBV28 to TRBJ1-1; maybe TRBD1 (6 bases). From germline, CDR1 is MDHEN and CDR2 SYDVKM. The CDR3 is made up of 12 amino acids. Trimming pared 1 base from V and 11 bases from J, leaving 11 bases between. CDR3 sequence (DNA): TGTGCCAGCAGTTTATTGAGGGGGGTGGCTTTCTTT. It translates to CASSLLRGVAFF.

This rearrangement joins TRBV4-3 to TRBJ2-1; weak D call: TRBD2 (6 bases). From germline, CDR1 is LGHNA and CDR2 YSLEER. Trimming stripped 4 bases from V and 7 bases from J, with 17 bases between. The CDR3 extends over 15 amino acids. This chain's CDR3 is CASSPRELIDNEQFF. The CDR3 nucleotides read TGCGCCAGCAGCCCCCGGGAGCTGATCGATAATGAGCAGTTCTTC.

The genes are TRBV7-2 and TRBJ2-7, with D possibly TRBD1 on 5 matching bases. The V gene lost 3 bases and the J gene lost 2 bases, with 8 bases spanning the gap. The germline V gene encodes CDR1 SGHTA and CDR2 FQGNSA. The CDR3 has 13 residues. The CDR3: CASSFSGTYEQYF. For the CDR3, the DNA is TGTGCCAGCAGCTTTTCAGGGACCTACGAGCAGTACTTC.

V is TRBV5-4 and J is TRBJ2-3; possibly TRBD2 for D (6 bases). Germline lookup yields CDR1 SGHNT and CDR2 YYREEE (reference sequence). CDR3 length: 14 residues. V was pared by 0 bases and J by 4 bases, with 9 bases between. In DNA, the CDR3 is TGTGCCAGCAGCTTGGGGAGGGTGGCAGATACGCAGTATTTT. It codes for CASSLGRVADTQYF.

This chain links TRBV4-1 with TRBJ1-2; D not certain. This CDR3 spans 14 amino acids. V was cut by 2 bases and J by 4 bases, with 11 bases left in between. Germline CDR1 is MGHRA and CDR2 is YSYEKL. This chain's CDR3 is CASSQIRTVYGYTF. CDR3 in DNA: TGCGCCAGCAGCCAAATACGAACCGTCTATGGCTACACCTTC.